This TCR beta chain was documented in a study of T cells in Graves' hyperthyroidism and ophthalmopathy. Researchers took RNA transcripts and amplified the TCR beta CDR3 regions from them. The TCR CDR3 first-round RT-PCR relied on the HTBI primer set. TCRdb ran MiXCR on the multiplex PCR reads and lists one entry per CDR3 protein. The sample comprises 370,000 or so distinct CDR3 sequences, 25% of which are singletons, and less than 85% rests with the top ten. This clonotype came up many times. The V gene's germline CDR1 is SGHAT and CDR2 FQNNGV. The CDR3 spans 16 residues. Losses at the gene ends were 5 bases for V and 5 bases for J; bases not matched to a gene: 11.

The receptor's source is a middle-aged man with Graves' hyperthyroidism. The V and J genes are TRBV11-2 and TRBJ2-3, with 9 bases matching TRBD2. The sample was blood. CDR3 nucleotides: TGTGCCAGCAGCCCCCCCAAAGCGGGAGGTCTAGATACGCAGTATTTT. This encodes CASSPPKAGGLDTQYF.